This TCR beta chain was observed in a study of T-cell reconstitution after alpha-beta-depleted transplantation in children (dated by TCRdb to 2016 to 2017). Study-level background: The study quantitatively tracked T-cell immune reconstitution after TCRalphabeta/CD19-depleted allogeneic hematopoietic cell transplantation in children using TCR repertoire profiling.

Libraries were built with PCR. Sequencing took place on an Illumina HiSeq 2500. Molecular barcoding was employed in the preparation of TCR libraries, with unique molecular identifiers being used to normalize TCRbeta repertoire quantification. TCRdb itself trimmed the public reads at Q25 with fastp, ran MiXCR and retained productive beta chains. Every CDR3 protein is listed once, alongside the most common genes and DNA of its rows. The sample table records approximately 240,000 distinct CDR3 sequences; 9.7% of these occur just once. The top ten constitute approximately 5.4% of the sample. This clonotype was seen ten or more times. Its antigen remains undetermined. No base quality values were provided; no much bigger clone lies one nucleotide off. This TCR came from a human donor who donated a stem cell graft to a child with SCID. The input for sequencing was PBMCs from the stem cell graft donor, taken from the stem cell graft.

Read as DNA, the sequence is TGTGCCAGCAGCCAAGAAGACAGGCGCACTGAAGCTTTCTTT. Its protein product is CASSQEDRRTEAFF. This chain is built from TRBV3-1 and TRBJ1-1; the D segment could be TRBD1, given 6 matching bases. From the cysteine up to the phenylalanine, the CDR3 has a length of 14 residues. Solely the CDR3 DNA is kept, with 42 bases framed from the first base. V loses 0 bases, J loses 4 bases, and the germline ends lie 9 bases apart. Via the germline V gene (reference sequence), CDR1 is LGHDT and CDR2 YNNKEL.